The 20 T cell receptor beta chains in this list originate from one sample, sequenced in a study of CD8 T cells in ankylosing spondylitis. One entry per CDR3 protein, called by TCRdb with MiXCR from the 5' RACE reads. The repertoire holds approximately 260,000 distinct CDR3 sequences, with 8.6% as singletons. What was sequenced was blood, either unsorted or a sorted T cell fraction (not recorded which). The receptor set was obtained from a male donor with ankylosing spondylitis or in good health (not recorded which).

In this sample, this clonotype turned up many times. The chain recombines TRBV12-3 or TRBV12-4 with TRBJ1-4; D gene unclear. V lost 3 bases to trimming and J lost 6 bases, with 8 bases between them. This CDR3 spans 13 amino acids. The CDR3 DNA reads as TGTGCCAGCAGTTTGTTTAAGGATGAAAAACTGTTTTTT. It is translated as CASSLFKDEKLFF.

This clonotype came up a few times. The chain joins TRBV5-1 to TRBJ1-1; TRBD1 matches 12 bases. The CDR3 sequence is 15 residues long. In germline, CDR1 is SGHRS, CDR2 YFSETQ. The J segment lost 5 bases and the V segment lost 4 bases, leaving 6 bases of the junction unmatched. The chain's CDR3 is CASSGGQGAWTEAFF. DNA for the CDR3: TGCGCCAGCAGCGGGGGACAGGGGGCTTGGACTGAAGCTTTCTTT. Full variable domain (remainder filled in from reference TRBV5-1 and TRBJ1-1): KAGVTQTPRYLIKTRGQQVTLSCSPISGHRSVSWYQQTPGQGLQFLFEYFSETQRNKGNFPGRFSGRQFSNSRSEMNVSTLELGDSALYLCASSGGQGAWTEAFFGQGTRLTVV.

The rearrangement uses TRBV19 and TRBJ2-2, with 10 nucleotides matching TRBD2. The V gene's germline CDR1 is LNHDA and CDR2 SQIVND (reference sequence). The CDR3 covers 14 residues. Trimming cost V 9 bases and J 6 bases; bases outside gene matches: 7. The CDR3 sequence is CASAGTSVAGELFF. CDR3 DNA sequence: TGTGCCAGCGCCGGGACTAGCGTCGCCGGGGAGCTGTTTTTT.

This clonotype was found many times. V usage is TRBV2 and J usage is TRBJ1-2; D remains unclear. The germline CDR1 and CDR2 sequences are SNHLY and FYNNEI. The CDR3 runs to 13 residues. Trimming removed 11 bases from V and 4 bases from J, with 17 bases in between. The CDR3 spells CAARMAEPYGYTF. The DNA for the CDR3 is TGTGCCGCGCGCATGGCGGAGCCCTATGGCTACACCTTC.

This clonotype showed up many times. This rearrangement joins TRBV20-1 to TRBJ1-6; TRBD1 matches at 8 bases. Germline trimming cut 5 bases from V and 13 bases from J; bases unmatched to any gene: 7. Germline V gene lookup returns CDR1 DFQATT and CDR2 SNEGSKA (reference sequence). This CDR3 contains 12 residues. Written as DNA, the CDR3 is TGCAGTGCTCTACAGGGGGGTAGTCCCCTCCACTTT. This translates into CSALQGGSPLHF.

This clonotype came up many times. The V call is TRBV7-3, the J call TRBJ2-3; tentative D call: TRBD1 (6 bases). Germline V gene data show CDR1 as SGHTA and CDR2 as FQGTGA. V was trimmed by 2 bases and J by 2 bases, leaving 11 bases between them. The CDR3 length is 15 residues. CDR3 sequence reads: CASSLAQGNTDTQYF. The CDR3 bases are TGTGCCAGCAGCTTAGCACAGGGTAACACAGATACGCAGTATTTT.

The table lists this clonotype with many counts. The chain links TRBV29-1 to TRBJ1-1, with TRBD1 matching 9 bases. CDR3 length equals 15 residues. Trimming at V came to 4 bases and at J to 1 base, leaving 7 bases not matched to a gene. Per germline, CDR1 SQVTM and CDR2 ANQGSEA. CDR3 in DNA: TGCAGCGTTGCAACCGGGACAGGGTCGAACACTGAAGCTTTCTTT. Encoded protein: CSVATGTGSNTEAFF. Using reference TRBV29-1 and TRBJ1-1 for the parts outside the CDR3, the full variable domain is SAVISQKPSRDICQRGTSLTIQCQVDSQVTMMFWYRQQPGQSLTLIATANQGSEATYESGFVIDKFPISRPNLTFSTLTVSNMSPEDSSIYLCSVATGTGSNTEAFFGQGTRLTVV.

This clonotype was observed many times. This chain joins TRBV13 and TRBJ1-1, with D perhaps matching TRBD1 (5 bases). V shed 5 bases and J shed 10 bases, with 11 bases lying between them. The CDR3 is made up of 11 amino acids. The germline CDR1 and CDR2 sequences are PRHDT and FYEKMQ (reference sequence). The CDR3 nucleotides read TGTGCCAGCAGCCCCGGGACGAGAGCTTTCTTT. It translates to CASSPGTRAFF.

The chain couples TRBV2 to TRBJ1-5; no clear D gene. This CDR3 region has 13 residues. Between the trimmed V and J ends, which lost 5 bases and 8 bases, there was a span of 13 bases. CDR1 and CDR2 (germline): SNHLY, FYNNEI. This chain's CDR3 is CASSRGRREPQHF. The CDR3, as DNA: TGTGCCAGCAGTCGAGGCCGGCGGGAGCCCCAGCATTTT.

The J gene is TRBJ2-1, the V gene TRBV5-6; unclear D gene. There are 13 residues in the CDR3. Per germline, CDR1 SGHDT and CDR2 YYEEEE. Deletions cut 3 bases from V and 3 bases from J, with 7 bases between. The CDR3: CASSSHYYNEQFF. The CDR3 nucleotides read TGTGCCAGCAGCTCCCATTACTACAATGAGCAGTTCTTC.

The rearrangement joins TRBV29-1 to TRBJ2-3; D call uncertain. The length of the CDR3 is 17 residues. The germline V and J ends were trimmed by 1 base and 5 bases, with 22 bases remaining between them. CDR1 and CDR2 (germline): SQVTM, ANQGSEA. CDR3 in amino acids: CSVEGPTPGRWGDTQYF. The DNA of the CDR3 is TGCAGCGTTGAAGGACCCACGCCCGGCAGGTGGGGAGATACGCAGTATTTT.

In this sample, this clonotype turned up many times. This chain links TRBV3-1 with TRBJ2-3; D gene unclear. This CDR3 is built from 17 residues. Trimming left V 0 bases short and J 2 bases short, with 15 bases between. CDR1 LGHDT and CDR2 YNNKEL come from the germline V gene (reference sequence). This CDR3 is CASSQDSPGSITDTQYF. The CDR3 DNA sequence: TGTGCCAGCAGCCAAGATTCGCCGGGTTCAATCACAGATACGCAGTATTTT.

The chain joins TRBV27 to TRBJ2-7, with D unresolved. The CDR3 spans 15 residues. Germline V gene lookup returns CDR1 MNHEY and CDR2 SMNVEV (reference sequence). The V end was cut by 0 bases, the J end by 0 bases, with 9 bases between. CDR3 protein: CASSLSGTFSYEQYF. For the CDR3, the DNA is TGTGCCAGCAGTTTATCTGGCACCTTCTCCTACGAGCAGTACTTC.

This clonotype was detected many times. This chain links TRBV5-1 with TRBJ1-2; D is possibly TRBD1 (5 bases). V was clipped by 0 bases and J by 8 bases, with 14 bases between them. The germline gives CDR1 SGHRS, CDR2 YFSETQ. The CDR3 is 14 amino acids. CDR3 protein: CASSLDLGGRGYTF. As DNA, the CDR3 is TGCGCCAGCAGCTTGGACTTGGGGGGGAGAGGCTACACCTTC.

This clonotype was seen at least ten times. V usage is TRBV12-3 or TRBV12-4 and J usage is TRBJ1-1; D remains unclear. V lost 3 bases and J lost 11, with 13 bases in between. This CDR3 region has 12 residues. The CDR3 sequence: CASSLVSDGAFF. The CDR3 DNA reads TGTGCCAGCAGTTTGGTAAGCGACGGGGCTTTCTTT.

This clonotype occurred many times. The rearrangement links TRBV7-2 to TRBJ2-7; 9 bases are a match to TRBD2. V lost 5 bases to trimming and J lost 5 bases; unmatched junction nucleotides: 4. Germline V lookup: CDR1 SGHTA, CDR2 FQGNSA. This CDR3 is 13 amino acids long. The CDR3 nucleotides are TGTGCCAGCAGCCCGGGACTAGCTAACGAGCAGTACTTC. This gives the protein CASSPGLANEQYF.

This clonotype was counted many times. The V gene is TRBV20-1, the J gene TRBJ2-1; no clear D gene. Looked up from germline, CDR1 is DFQATT and CDR2 is SNEGSKA (reference sequence). Trimming removed 0 bases at V and 1 base at J, with 10 bases between. CDR3 length equals 15 residues. The CDR3: CSARDDQVSYNEQFF. The CDR3 nucleotides are TGCAGTGCTAGAGATGATCAGGTTTCCTACAATGAGCAGTTCTTC.

This clonotype was counted many times. The gene calls are TRBV20-1 and TRBJ1-2; the D is unclear. The CDR3 spans 13 residues. Trimming left V 7 bases short and J 4 bases short, with 16 bases between. Germline V CDR1 and CDR2: DFQATT, SNEGSKA (reference sequence). CDR3 sequence: CSDRPRSAYGYTF. As DNA, the CDR3 is TGCAGTGACCGGCCGCGTAGCGCCTATGGCTACACCTTC.

This clonotype was recorded at least ten times. The J gene is TRBJ2-1, the V gene TRBV11-1, with D perhaps TRBD2 (5 bases). Germline-derived CDR1 and CDR2 are SGHAT and FQDESV (reference sequence). This CDR3 comprises 18 residues. The ends were cut back, 2 bases at V and 4 bases at J, with 21 bases in the middle. CDR3 protein: CASSLLGKKGVGYNEQFF. CDR3 in DNA: TGTGCCAGCAGCTTATTAGGGAAGAAGGGAGTCGGGTACAATGAGCAGTTCTTC.

This clonotype was seen many times. The V and J genes are TRBV7-3 and TRBJ2-2; 8 bases align to TRBD2. The V gene's germline CDR1 is SGHTA and CDR2 FQGTGA. The CDR3 runs 15 residues. The J segment lost 5 bases and the V segment lost 4 bases, leaving 6 bases of the junction unmatched. CDR3 sequence: CASSSGASGTGELFF. In nucleotides, the CDR3 is TGTGCCAGCAGCTCCGGGGCTAGCGGGACCGGGGAGCTGTTTTTT. The complete variable domain, with remaining parts taken from reference TRBV7-3 and TRBJ2-2, reads GAGVSQTPSNKVTEKGKYVELRCDPISGHTALYWYRQSLGQGPEFLIYFQGTGAADDSGLPNDRFFAVRPEGSVSTLKIQRTERGDSAVYLCASSSGASGTGELFFGEGSRLTVL.